A selection of T cell receptor beta chains follows, all from one sample in a study of cytomegalovirus exposure and HLA in healthy donors. Here immunoSEQ multiplex PCR was the method, and the copy in TCRdb shows in-frame clones only, minus some. This table holds approximately 190,000 clones, approximately 84% found once. The sample consisted of PBMCs. Source of these receptors: a woman aged 50 to 60 in good health and CMV-seropositive. Each CDR3 is given with its conserved first and last residue. Fields, in order: CDR3 length, D gene, J gene, V gene, clone size, CDR3 protein, CDR3 DNA. A D gene is named only where the DNA matches it firmly. Expanded clones get a size class; other rows say once, few or many, or leave the size out.

15	-	TRBJ2-3	TRBV5-5	-	CASSLAVTSTDTQYF	TGTGCCAGCAGCTTGGCCGTAACTAGCACAGATACGCAGTATTTT
15	TRBD1	TRBJ2-1	TRBV19	-	CASSLGQGSYNEQFF	TGTGCCAGTAGTTTGGGACAGGGATCCTACAATGAGCAGTTCTTC
12	-	TRBJ2-1	TRBV9	-	CASSVSDNEQFF	TGTGCCAGCAGCGTATCGGACAATGAGCAGTTCTTC
15	TRBD2	TRBJ2-3	TRBV11-2	-	CASSISGGSTDTQYF	TGTGCCAGCAGCATTAGCGGGGGGAGCACAGATACGCAGTATTTT
13	TRBD1	TRBJ1-2	TRBV29-1	-	CSVLLGGKDGYTF	TGCAGCGTCTTGCTAGGGGGCAAGGACGGCTACACCTTC
16	TRBD2	TRBJ2-3	TRBV7-2	-	CASSLQNGGGGDTQYF	TGTGCCAGCAGCTTACAGAACGGGGGGGGTGGAGATACGCAGTATTTT
15	-	TRBJ2-3	TRBV12-5	-	CASGLGGGITDTQYF	TGTGCTAGTGGTTTGGGTGGAGGGATCACAGATACGCAGTATTTT
13	TRBD1	TRBJ1-2	TRBV29-1	-	CSVRPGGTYGYTF	TGCAGCGTTCGGCCAGGGGGCACCTATGGCTACACCTTC
18	TRBD2	TRBJ2-6	TRBV5-4	few	CASRAATSGPRGANVLTF	TGTGCCAGCAGAGCGGCGACTAGCGGGCCCCGTGGGGCCAACGTCCTGACTTTC
17	TRBD2	TRBJ2-2	TRBV7-9	-	CSSRPTSGGTNTGELFF	TGTTCCAGCAGGCCGACTAGCGGGGGTACGAACACCGGGGAGCTGTTTTTT
15	-	TRBJ2-7	TRBV10-2	-	CASSDRAGQSYEQYF	TGCGCCAGCAGTGATAGGGCAGGGCAATCTTACGAGCAGTACTTC